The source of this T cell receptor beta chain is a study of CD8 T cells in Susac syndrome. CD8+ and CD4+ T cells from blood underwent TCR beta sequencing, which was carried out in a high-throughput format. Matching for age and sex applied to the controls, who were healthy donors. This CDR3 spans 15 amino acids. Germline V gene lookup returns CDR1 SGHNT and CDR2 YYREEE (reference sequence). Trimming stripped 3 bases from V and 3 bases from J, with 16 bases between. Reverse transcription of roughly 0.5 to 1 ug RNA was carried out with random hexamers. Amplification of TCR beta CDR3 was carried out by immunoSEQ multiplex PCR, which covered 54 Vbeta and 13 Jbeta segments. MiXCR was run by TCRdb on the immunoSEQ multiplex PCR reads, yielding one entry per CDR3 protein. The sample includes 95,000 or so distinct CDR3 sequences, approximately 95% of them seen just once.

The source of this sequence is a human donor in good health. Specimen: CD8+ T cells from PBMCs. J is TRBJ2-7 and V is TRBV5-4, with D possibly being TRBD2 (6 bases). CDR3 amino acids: CASSSSTGEFYEQYF. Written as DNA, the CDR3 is TGTGCCAGCAGCTCATCAACGGGGGAGTTCTACGAGCAGTACTTC.